This T cell receptor (beta chain) came from a study of chemoradiotherapy in HPV16-positive cancers. This table comes from immunoSEQ multiplex PCR, and its TCRdb copy is limited to in-frame clones, with some not included. The sample includes about 53,000 clones, 90% of them seen just once. The CDR3 contains 18 residues. Germline V lookup: CDR1 SGHVS, CDR2 FNYEAQ. V lost 0 bases and J lost 0, with 16 bases in between. The V and J genes are TRBV7-6 and TRBJ2-3; D may correspond to TRBD1 or TRBD2 (5 bases each). The source was blood, collected from a patient who underwent chemoradiotherapy. This receptor was taken from a human donor with HPV-associated anogenital cancer. The CDR3 spells CASSLADGAFISTDTQYF. The CDR3 DNA follows: TGTGCCAGCAGCTTAGCCGACGGGGCCTTCATTAGCACAGATACGCAGTATTTT.